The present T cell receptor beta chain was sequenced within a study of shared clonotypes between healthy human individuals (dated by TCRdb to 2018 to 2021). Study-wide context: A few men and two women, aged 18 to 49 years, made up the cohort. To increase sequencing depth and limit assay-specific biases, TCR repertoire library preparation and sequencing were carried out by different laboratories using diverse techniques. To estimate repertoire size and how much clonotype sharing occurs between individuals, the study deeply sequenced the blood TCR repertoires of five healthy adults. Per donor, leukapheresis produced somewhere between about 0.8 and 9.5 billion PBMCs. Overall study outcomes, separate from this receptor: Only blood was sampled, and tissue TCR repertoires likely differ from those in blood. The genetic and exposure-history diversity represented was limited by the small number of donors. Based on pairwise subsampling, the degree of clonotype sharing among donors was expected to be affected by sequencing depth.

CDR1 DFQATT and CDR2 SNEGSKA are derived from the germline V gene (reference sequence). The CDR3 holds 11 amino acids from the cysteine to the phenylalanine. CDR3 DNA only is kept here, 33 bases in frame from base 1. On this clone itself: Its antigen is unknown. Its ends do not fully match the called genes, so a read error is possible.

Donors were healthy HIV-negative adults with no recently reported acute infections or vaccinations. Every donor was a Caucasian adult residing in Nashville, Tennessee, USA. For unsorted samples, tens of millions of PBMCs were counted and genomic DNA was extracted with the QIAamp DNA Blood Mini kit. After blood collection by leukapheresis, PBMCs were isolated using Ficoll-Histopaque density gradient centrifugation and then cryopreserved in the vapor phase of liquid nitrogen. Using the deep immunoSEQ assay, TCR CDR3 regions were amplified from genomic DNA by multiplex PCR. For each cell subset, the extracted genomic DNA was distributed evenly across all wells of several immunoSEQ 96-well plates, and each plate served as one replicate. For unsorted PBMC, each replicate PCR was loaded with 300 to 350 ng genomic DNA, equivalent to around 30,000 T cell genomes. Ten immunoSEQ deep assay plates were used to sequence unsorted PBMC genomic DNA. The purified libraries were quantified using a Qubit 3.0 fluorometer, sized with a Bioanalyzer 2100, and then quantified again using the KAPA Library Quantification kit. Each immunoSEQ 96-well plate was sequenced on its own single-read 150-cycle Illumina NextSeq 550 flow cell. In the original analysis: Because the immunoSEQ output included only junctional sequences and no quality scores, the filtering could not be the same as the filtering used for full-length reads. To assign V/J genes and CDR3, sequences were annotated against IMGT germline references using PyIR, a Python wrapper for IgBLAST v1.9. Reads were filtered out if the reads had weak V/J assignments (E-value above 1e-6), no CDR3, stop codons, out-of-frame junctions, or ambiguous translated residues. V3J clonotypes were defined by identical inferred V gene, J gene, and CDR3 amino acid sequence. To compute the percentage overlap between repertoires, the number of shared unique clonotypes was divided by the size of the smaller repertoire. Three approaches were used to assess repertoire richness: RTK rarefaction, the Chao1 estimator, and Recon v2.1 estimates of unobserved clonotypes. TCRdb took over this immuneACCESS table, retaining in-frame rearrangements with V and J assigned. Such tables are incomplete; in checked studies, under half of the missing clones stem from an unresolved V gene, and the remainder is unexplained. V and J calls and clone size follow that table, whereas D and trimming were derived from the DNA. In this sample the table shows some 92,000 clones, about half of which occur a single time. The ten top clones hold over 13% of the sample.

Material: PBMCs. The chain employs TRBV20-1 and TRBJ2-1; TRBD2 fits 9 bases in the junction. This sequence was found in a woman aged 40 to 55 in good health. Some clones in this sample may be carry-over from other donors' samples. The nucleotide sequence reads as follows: TGCAGTGCCCCTACTAGCGGGCCAAAAGTCTTC. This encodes CSAPTSGPKVF.